This T cell receptor beta chain appears in the sequencing data of a study of blood T cell repertoires in COVID-19 (dated by TCRdb to about 2020). Regarding the complete study: Collaborator samples came from the United States, Italy and Spain and covered acute and convalescent phases of COVID-19. Samples came from the ongoing ImmuneRACE study (first 160 participants) plus 1,254 subjects from 6 global collaborators. The repertoires were released in a freely available public database meant as a resource for research on the immune response to SARS-CoV-2. The material from the prospective study consisted of cDNA or gDNA derived from T cells, B-cell-depleted T cells, or PBMCs. A de-identified subject ID, COVID-19 status, age in years and sex were almost always included in the sample metadata. Deeply sampled blood TCRbeta repertoires from subjects exposed to, actively infected with, or recovered from COVID-19 were included in the dataset. HLA class I and class II types, where available, came from metadata supplied by the sample provider rather than from assay-based typing. General findings and caveats noted by the study authors: The amount of clinical and demographic metadata varied by source and participant and was provided uncurated.

Concerning this clone itself: Its antigen has not been determined. Nothing much larger sits one base from this clone, and base qualities are not available.

TCRbeta CDR3 regions were amplified from genomic DNA using the immunoSEQ Assay, a bias-controlled multiplex PCR. The authors' analysis ran thus. Nucleated cell counts per sample were estimated from amplification of reference gene primers within the assay. To quantify the absolute abundance of each unique TCRbeta CDR3 rearrangement, sequence reads were collapsed and filtered. For each sample, productive Simpson clonality was calculated by taking the square root of Simpson's diversity index across productive rearrangements. TCRdb mirrors the immuneACCESS table, restricted to in-frame sequences. Some clones are absent from its copies; in checked studies, under half trace to an unresolved V gene, and the reason for the others is unknown. That table supplies the V and J calls and clone size; D and trimming were determined from the DNA. The sample includes roughly 670,000 clones, with 90% observed a single time. 0.2% to 0.3% of the sample goes to the ten largest clones.

Collaborating institutions collected whole blood in K2EDTA tubes following their own protocols. For TCRbeta analysis, collaborator samples were shipped as frozen whole blood, as isolated PBMCs, or as DNA extracted from either sample type. The sequenced sample was peripheral blood. The receptor's source is a woman younger than 35 with acute or convalescent COVID-19.

The nucleotides are TGTGCCACCAGTGATTTCACCACCTCCGGGACTAGCGGGGGGTACCGCCGCTACGAGCAGTACTTC. Its protein reads: CATSDFTTSGTSGGYRRYEQYF. The chain was built from TRBV24-1 and TRBJ2-7, with 15 junctional bases fitting TRBD2. From cysteine to phenylalanine, the CDR3 is 22 amino acids long. The DNA shown is the 66-base CDR3, in frame from base 1. V is pruned by 1 base and J by 3 bases, leaving 18 bases of the junction without a gene match. The germline V gene specifies KGHDR as CDR1 and SFDVKD as CDR2.